Sequencing of this TCR beta chain was carried out in a study of vaccination effects on CD4 cells after COVID-19. A remark on this clone: Its specificity is unknown.

Libraries were prepared by immunoSEQ multiplex PCR; TCRdb keeps only in-frame clonotypes and omits some of them. The table has tens of thousands of clones, around three quarters seen once. Expansion of antigen-specific CD4+ T cells with viral peptide pools was carried out by the ViraFEST assay before sequencing. CD4+ T cells were isolated after 10 days of culture. Nobody among the vaccine recipients had prior SARS-CoV-2 infection (nucleocapsid antibodies were negative). Half the medium was swapped for IL-2 medium on days 3 and 7. Whole-study results and caveats: After vaccination, at late timepoints, clones induced by infection and by vaccine contracted markedly.

The clonotype originates from a human donor who received a COVID-19 vaccine. This sample comprised CD4+ T cells from PBMCs cultured with HCoV-OC43 spike peptides, obtained before COVID-19 vaccination. Subset in this sample: HCoV-OC43 spike overlapping peptide pool stimulation.

The CDR3 protein is CAWTKRGGPTDTQYF. For the CDR3, the DNA is TGTGCCTGGACAAAGCGGGGGGGCCCCACAGATACGCAGTATTTT. This rearrangement joins TRBV30 to TRBJ2-3, with 10 bases matching TRBD2. Germline V gene sequence: CDR1 GTSNPN, CDR2 SVGIG (reference sequence). There are 15 residues in the CDR3. Trimming took 4 bases from V and 2 from J; bases not matched to a gene: 6.